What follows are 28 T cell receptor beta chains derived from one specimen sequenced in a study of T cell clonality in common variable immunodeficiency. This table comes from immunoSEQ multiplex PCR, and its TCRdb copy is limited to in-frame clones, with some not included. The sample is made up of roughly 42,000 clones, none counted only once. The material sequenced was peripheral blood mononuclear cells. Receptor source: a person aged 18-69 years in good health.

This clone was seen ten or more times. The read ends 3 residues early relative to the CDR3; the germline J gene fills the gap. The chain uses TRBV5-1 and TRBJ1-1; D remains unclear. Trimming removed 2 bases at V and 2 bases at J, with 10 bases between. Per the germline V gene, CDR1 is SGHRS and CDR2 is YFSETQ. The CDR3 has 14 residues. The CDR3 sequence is CASSFGEPNTEAFF. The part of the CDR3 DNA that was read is TGCGCCAGCAGCTTCGGGGAGCCCAACACTGAA. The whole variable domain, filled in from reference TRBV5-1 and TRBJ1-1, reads KAGVTQTPRYLIKTRGQQVTLSCSPISGHRSVSWYQQTPGQGLQFLFEYFSETQRNKGNFPGRFSGRQFSNSRSEMNVSTLELGDSALYLCASSFGEPNTEAFFGQGTRLTVV.

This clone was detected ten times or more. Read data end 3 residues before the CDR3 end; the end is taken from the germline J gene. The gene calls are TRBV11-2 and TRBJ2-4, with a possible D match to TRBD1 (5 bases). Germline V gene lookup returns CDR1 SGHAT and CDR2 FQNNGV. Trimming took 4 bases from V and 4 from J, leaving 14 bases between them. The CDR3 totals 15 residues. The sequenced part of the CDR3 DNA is TGTGCCAGCAGCTCTAGAGACAGTCTAAAAAACATT. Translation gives CASSSRDSLKNI. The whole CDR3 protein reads CASSSRDSLKNIQYF.

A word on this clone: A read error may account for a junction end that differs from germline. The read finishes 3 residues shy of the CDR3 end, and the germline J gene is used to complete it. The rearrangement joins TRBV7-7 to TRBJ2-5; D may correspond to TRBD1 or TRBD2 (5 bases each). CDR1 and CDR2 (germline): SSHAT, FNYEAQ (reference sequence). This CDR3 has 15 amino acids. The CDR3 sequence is CASSLGRQLQETQYF. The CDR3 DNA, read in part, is TGTGCTAGCAGCTTAGGGAGACAGCTCCAGGAGACC.

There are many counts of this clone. CDR3 DNA (partial): TGTGCCAGCAGCTTAGTCGAGGCAGGGCCCGGTGGC. Amino acid sequence: CASSLVEAGPGG. The full CDR3 sequence reads CASSLVEAGPGGYTF. J is TRBJ1-2 and V is TRBV7-8, with TRBD1 as a possible D gene (5 bases). The read ends 3 residues early relative to the CDR3; the germline J gene fills the gap. The CDR3 extends over 15 amino acids. Deletions cut 1 base from V and 7 bases from J, with 16 bases between. Germline CDR1 reads SGHVS; CDR2 reads FQNEAQ.

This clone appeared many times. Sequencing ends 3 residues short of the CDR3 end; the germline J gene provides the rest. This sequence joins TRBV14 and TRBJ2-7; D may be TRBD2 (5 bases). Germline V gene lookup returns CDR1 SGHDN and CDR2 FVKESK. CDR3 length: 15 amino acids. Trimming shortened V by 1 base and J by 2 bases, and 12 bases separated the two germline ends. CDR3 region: CASSQVQRPPYEQYF. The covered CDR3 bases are TGTGCCAGCAGCCAAGTTCAGCGGCCACCCTACGAG. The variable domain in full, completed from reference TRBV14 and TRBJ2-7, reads EAGVTQFPSHSVIEKGQTVTLRCDPISGHDNLYWYRRVMGKEIKFLLHFVKESKQDESGMPNNRFLAERTGGTYSTLKVQPAELEDSGVYFCASSQVQRPPYEQYFGPGTRLTVT.

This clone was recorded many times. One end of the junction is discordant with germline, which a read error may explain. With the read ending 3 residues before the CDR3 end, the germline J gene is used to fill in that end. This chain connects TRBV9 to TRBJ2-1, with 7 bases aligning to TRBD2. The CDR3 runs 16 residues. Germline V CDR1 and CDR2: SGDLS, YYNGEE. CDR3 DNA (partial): TGTGCCAGTAGCGTAGCCCCATTGGGGGGGGAAAGTGAG. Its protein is CASSVAPLGGESE. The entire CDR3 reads CASSVAPLGGESEQFF. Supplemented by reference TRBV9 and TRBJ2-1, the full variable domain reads DSGVTQTPKHLITATGQRVTLRCSPRSGDLSVYWYQQSLDQGLQFLIQYYNGEERAKGNILERFSAQQFPDLHSELNLSSLELGDSALYFCASSVAPLGGESEQFFGPGTRLTVL.

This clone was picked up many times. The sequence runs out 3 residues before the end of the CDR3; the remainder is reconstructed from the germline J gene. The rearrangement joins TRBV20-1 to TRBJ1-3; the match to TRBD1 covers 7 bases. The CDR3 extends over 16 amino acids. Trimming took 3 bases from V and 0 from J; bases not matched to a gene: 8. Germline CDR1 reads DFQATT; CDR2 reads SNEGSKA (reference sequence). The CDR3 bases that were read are TGCAGTGCTAGGGCAGCAGGGGGAAGCTCTGGAAACACC. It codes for CSARAAGGSSGNT. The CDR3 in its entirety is CSARAAGGSSGNTIYF.

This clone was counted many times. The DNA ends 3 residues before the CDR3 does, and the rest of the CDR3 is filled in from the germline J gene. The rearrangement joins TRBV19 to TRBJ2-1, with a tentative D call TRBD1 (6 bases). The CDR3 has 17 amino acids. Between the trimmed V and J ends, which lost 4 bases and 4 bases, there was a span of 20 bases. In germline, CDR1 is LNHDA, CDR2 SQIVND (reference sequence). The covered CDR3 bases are TGTGCCAGTAGTACCTTCTTCACCGGGACACCTTACAATGAG. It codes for CASSTFFTGTPYNE. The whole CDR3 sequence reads CASSTFFTGTPYNEQFF.

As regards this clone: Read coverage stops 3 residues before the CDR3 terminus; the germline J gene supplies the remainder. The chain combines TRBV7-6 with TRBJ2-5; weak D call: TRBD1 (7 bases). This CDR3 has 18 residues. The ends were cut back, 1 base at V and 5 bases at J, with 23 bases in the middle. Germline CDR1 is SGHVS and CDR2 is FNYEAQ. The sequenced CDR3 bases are TGTGCCAGCAGCTTAGAGGGGTCGGGGGTGACAGGGCGGGAGACC. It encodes CASSLEGSGVTGRET. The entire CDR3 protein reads CASSLEGSGVTGRETQYF.

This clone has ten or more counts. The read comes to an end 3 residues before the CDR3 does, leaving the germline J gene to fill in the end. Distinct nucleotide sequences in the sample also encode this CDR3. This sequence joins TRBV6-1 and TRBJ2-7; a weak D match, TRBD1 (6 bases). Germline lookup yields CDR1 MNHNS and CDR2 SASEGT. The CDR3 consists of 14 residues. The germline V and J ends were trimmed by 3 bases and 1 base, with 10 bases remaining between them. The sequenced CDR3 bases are TGTGCCAGCAGTGAGACAGGCCGTTCCTACGAG. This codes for CASSETGRSYE. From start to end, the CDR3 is CASSETGRSYEQYF.

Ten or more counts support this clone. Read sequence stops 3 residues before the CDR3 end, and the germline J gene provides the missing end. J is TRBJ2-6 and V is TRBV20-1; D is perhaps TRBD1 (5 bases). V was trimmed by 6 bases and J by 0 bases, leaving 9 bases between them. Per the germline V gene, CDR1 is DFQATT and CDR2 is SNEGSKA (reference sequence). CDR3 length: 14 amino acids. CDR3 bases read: TGCAGTGCCGGAAGGGGCTCTGGGGCCAACGTC. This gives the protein CSAGRGSGANV. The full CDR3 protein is CSAGRGSGANVLTF.

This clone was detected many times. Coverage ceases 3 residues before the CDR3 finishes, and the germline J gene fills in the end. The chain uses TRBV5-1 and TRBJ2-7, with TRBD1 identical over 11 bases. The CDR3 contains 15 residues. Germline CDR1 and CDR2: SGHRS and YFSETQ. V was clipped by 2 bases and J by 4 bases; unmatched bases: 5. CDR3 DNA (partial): TGCGCCAGCAGCTTTGAGGACAGGGGGCTTTACGAG. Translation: CASSFEDRGLYE. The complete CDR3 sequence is CASSFEDRGLYEQYF.

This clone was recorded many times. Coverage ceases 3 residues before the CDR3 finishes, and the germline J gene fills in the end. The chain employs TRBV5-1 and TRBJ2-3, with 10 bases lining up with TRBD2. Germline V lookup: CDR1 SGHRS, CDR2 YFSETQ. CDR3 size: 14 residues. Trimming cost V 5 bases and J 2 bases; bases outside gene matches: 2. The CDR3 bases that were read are TGCGCCAGCAGAGCGGGGGGGATCACAGATACG. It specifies CASRAGGITDT. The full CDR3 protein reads CASRAGGITDTQYF.

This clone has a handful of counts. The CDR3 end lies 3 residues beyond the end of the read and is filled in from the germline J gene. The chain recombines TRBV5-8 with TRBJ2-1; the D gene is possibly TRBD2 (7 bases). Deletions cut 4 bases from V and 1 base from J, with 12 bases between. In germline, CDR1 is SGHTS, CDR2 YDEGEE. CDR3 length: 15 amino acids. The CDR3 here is CASSERGGSYNEQFF. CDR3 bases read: TGTGCCAGCAGCGAAAGGGGGGGGTCCTACAATGAG.

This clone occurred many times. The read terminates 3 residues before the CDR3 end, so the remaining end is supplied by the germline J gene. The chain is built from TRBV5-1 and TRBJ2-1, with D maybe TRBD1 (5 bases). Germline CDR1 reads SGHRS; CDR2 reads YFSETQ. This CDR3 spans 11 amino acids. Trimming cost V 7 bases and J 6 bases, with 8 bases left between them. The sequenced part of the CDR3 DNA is TGCGCCAGCGCCACAGGCAATGAG. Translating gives CASATGNE. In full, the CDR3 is CASATGNEQFF.

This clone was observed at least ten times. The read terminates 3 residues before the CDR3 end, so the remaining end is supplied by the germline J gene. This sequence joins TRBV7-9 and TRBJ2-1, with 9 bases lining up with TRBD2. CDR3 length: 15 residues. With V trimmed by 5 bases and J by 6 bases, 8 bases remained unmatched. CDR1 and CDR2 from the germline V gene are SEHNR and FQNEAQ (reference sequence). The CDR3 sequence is CASSDSGGPVNEQFF. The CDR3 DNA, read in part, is TGTGCCAGCAGCGATAGCGGGGGACCCGTCAATGAG.

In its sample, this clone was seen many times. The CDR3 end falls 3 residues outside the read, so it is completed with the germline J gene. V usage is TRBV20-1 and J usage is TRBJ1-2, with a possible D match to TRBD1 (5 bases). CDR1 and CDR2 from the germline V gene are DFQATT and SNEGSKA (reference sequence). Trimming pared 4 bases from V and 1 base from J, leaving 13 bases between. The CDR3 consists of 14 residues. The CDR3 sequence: CSANPGLLNYGYTF. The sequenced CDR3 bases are TGCAGTGCTAACCCGGGACTTCTTAACTATGGC.

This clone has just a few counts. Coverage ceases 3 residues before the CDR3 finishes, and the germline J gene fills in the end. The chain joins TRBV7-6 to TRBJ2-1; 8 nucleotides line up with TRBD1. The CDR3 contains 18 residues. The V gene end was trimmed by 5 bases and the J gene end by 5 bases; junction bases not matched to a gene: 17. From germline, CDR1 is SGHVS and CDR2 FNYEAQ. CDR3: CASSETGGPTRPDNEQFF. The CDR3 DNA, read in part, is TGTGCCAGCAGCGAAACAGGGGGTCCGACCCGGCCCGACAATGAG.

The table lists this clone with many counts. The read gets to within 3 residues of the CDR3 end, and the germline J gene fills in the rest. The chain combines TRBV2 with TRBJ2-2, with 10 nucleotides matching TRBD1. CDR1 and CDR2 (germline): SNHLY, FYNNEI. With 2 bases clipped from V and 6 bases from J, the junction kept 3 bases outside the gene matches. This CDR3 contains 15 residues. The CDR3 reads CASSEWGQGSGELFF. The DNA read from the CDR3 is TGTGCCAGCAGTGAATGGGGACAGGGGTCCGGGGAG.

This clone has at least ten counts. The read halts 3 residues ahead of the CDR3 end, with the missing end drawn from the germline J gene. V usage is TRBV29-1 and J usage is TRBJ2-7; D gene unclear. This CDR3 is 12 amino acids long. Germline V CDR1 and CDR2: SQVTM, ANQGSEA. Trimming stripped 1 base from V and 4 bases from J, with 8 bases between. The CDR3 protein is CSVEAGGYEQYF. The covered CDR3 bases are TGCAGCGTTGAAGCCGGCGGATACGAG.

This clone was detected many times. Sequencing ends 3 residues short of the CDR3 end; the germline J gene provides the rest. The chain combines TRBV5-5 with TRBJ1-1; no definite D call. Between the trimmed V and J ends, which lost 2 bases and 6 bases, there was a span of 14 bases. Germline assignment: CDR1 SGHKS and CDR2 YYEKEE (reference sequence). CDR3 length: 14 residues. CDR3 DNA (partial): TGTGCCAGCAGCTTTGAGAGCAAGACACCTGAA. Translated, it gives CASSFESKTPE. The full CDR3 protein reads CASSFESKTPEAFF.

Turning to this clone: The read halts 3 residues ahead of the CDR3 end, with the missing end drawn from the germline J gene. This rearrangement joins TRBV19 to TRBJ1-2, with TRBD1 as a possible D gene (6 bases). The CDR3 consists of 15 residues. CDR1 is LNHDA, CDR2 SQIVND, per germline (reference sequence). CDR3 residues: CASSGTAGGQNDYTF. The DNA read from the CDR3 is TGTGCCAGTAGTGGTACTGCGGGGGGGCAGAATGAC. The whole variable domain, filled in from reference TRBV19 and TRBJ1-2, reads DGGITQSPKYLFRKEGQNVTLSCEQNLNHDAMYWYRQDPGQGLRLIYYSQIVNDFQKGDIAEGYSVSREKKESFPLTVTSAQKNPTAFYLCASSGTAGGQNDYTFGSGTRLTVV.

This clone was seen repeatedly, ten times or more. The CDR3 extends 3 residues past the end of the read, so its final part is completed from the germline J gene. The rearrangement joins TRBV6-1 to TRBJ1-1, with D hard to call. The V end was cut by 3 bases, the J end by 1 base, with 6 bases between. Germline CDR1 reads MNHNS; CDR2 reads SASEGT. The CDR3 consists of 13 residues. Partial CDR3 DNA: TGTGCCAGCAGTGACAGGCGGAACACTGAA. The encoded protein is CASSDRRNTE. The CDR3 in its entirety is CASSDRRNTEAFF.

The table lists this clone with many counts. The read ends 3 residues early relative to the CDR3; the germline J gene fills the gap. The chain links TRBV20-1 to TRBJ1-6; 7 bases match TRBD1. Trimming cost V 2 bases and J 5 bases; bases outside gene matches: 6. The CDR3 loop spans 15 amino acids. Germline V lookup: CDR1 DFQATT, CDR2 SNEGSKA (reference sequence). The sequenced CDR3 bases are TGCAGTGCTAGAAACAGGGGAGGGCATAATTCACCC. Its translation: CSARNRGGHNSP. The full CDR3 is CSARNRGGHNSPLHF.

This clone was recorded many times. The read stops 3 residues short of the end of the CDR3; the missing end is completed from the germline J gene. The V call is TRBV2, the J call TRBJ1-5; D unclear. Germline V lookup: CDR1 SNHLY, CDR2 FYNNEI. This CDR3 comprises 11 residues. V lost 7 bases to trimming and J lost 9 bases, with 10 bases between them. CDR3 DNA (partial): TGTGCCAGCAAGGACTTTGGGCCC. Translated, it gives CASKDFGP. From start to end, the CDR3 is CASKDFGPQHF.

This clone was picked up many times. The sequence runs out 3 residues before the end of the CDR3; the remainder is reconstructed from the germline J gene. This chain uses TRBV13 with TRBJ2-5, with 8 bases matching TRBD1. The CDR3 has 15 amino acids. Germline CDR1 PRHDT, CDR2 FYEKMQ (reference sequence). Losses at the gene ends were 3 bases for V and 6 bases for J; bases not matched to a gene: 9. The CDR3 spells CASSLAGGDFKTQYF. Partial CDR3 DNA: TGTGCCAGCAGCTTGGCAGGGGGCGATTTTAAGACC.

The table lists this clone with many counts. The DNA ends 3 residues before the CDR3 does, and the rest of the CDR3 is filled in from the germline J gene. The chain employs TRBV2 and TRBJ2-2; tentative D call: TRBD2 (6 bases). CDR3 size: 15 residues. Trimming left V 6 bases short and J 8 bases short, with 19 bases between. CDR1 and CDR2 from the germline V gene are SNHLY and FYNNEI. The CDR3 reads CASRTGTLPGGELFF. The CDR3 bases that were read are TGTGCCAGCAGGACCGGGACTCTCCCCGGGGGGGAG.

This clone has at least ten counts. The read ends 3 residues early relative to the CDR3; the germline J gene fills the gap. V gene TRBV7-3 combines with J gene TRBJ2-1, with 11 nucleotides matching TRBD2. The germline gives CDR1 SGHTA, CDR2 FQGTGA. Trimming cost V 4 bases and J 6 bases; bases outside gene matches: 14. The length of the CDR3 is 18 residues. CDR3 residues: CASSYIPTTSGEGNEQFF. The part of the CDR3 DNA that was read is TGTGCCAGCAGCTATATCCCGACGACTAGCGGGGAGGGCAATGAG.